This T cell receptor (beta chain) was identified in a study of T-cell memory formation after mild COVID-19. This CDR3 comprises 16 residues. The germline CDR1 and CDR2 sequences are SEHNR and FQNEAQ (reference sequence). Unmatched junction bases numbered 10, after V lost 2 bases and J lost 6 bases. In this sample, this clonotype turned up many times. TCRdb reprocessed the 5' RACE reads via MiXCR and lists one record per CDR3 protein. The data show approximately 410,000 distinct CDR3 sequences, roughly a quarter seen once. This chain connects TRBV7-9 to TRBJ2-3; 8 bases are a match to TRBD1. The clonotype was recovered from an adult woman who had mild COVID-19 (a few samples of this study predate the infection). Cell type and time point are not known. The sequenced sample was PBMCs or a T cell subset sorted from them (not recorded which). CDR3 DNA sequence: TGTGCCAGCAGCTTAAGCGGACAGGGAGGCCCGGATACGCAGTATTTT. The encoded protein is CASSLSGQGGPDTQYF. The full variable domain, completed using reference TRBV7-9 and TRBJ2-3, is DTGVSQNPRHKITKRGQNVTFRCDPISEHNRLYWYRQTLGQGPEFLTYFQNEAQLEKSRLLSDRFSAERPKGSFSTLEIQRTEQGDSAMYLCASSLSGQGGPDTQYFGPGTRLTVL.